The T cell receptor (beta chain) under discussion was sequenced for a study of cytomegalovirus exposure and HLA in healthy donors. In the study overall: Early released data comprised around 85 million unique TCRs from HLA-typed donors. Among the roughly 400 genotyped donors, approximately 81% were placed in the Caucasian-associated ancestry cluster.

It was with 60 Vbeta and 13 Jbeta primers that the PCR ran. Authors' methods: Later analysis identified approximately 88 million unique TCR beta chains, approximately 10 million shared. The method was immunoSEQ multiplex PCR; TCRdb's version includes in-frame clones alone and lacks a portion of them. That table supplies the V and J calls and clone size; D and trimming were determined from the DNA. The sample includes about 200,000 clones, 79% of them seen just once. This CDR3 is built from 15 residues. The germline gives CDR1 SGHTA, CDR2 FQGTGA. The V end lost 4 bases, the J end lost 1 base, and 13 bases lay between the germline ends.

The sequence came from a woman aged 45-65 years in good health and CMV-seronegative. Sequenced material: PBMCs. The chain combines TRBV7-3 with TRBJ1-1; no clear D gene. The CDR3 loop is CASSSTSTRNTEAFF. CDR3 bases: TGTGCCAGCAGCTCCACTAGTACACGGAACACTGAAGCTTTCTTT.